The source of this TCR beta chain is a study of siplizumab effects on memory and regulatory T cells. This clone has only one observation. Assay used: immunoSEQ multiplex PCR; TCRdb lists only in-frame clones, some missing. Of about 70,000 clones listed, roughly 88% were seen once; the top ten hold 1.5% to 2%. This CDR3 comprises 15 residues. Trimming took 3 bases from V and 7 from J; bases not matched to a gene: 7. Germline V gives CDR1 MNHEY, CDR2 SMNVEV (reference sequence). The clonotype comes from a human donor in good health. The chain combines TRBV27 with TRBJ2-1; TRBD2 aligns across 9 bases. Material: Tregs sorted from blood. The CDR3 loop is CASSFASGIGNEQFF. For the CDR3, the DNA is TGTGCCAGCAGTTTTGCTAGCGGGATAGGAAATGAGCAGTTCTTC.